The 7 T cell receptor beta chains below were found in one sample sequenced in a study of blood T cell repertoires in COVID-19. TCRdb keeps only in-frame clones here, not all; method: immunoSEQ multiplex PCR. The profile covers fewer than 350,000 clones, with less than 95% appearing a single time and approximately 2.9% taken by the ten largest. Sequencing input: PBMCs or T cells enriched from blood (not recorded which). These receptors all stem from a man aged 35-49 years who had been exposed to COVID-19.

The chain employs TRBV13 and TRBJ1-1; D call uncertain. Germline CDR1 reads PRHDT; CDR2 reads FYEKMQ (reference sequence). The CDR3 spans 11 residues. V lost 7 bases and J 8 bases, leaving 11 bases between the germline ends. As DNA, the CDR3 is TGTGCCAGCACACCAGGTTCGGAAGCTTTCTTT. Amino acids: CASTPGSEAFF.

The rearrangement uses TRBV27 and TRBJ2-7; 11 nucleotides line up with TRBD2. The CDR3 runs to 14 residues. Germline V gene lookup returns CDR1 MNHEY and CDR2 SMNVEV (reference sequence). Trimming removed 8 bases from V and 4 bases from J; junction bases left unmatched: 7. The CDR3 loop is CASSTSGSKYEQYF. DNA for the CDR3: TGTGCCAGCTCAACTAGCGGGAGTAAGTACGAGCAGTACTTC.

This chain uses TRBV29-1 with TRBJ2-1; perhaps TRBD1 as D (5 bases). The V end was cut by 7 bases, the J end by 2 bases, with 12 bases between. Germline assignment: CDR1 SQVTM and CDR2 ANQGSEA. The CDR3 has 13 amino acids. CDR3 region: CSAPRAPYNEQFF. The CDR3 bases are TGCAGCGCTCCCAGGGCCCCCTACAATGAGCAGTTCTTC.

The rearrangement uses TRBV9 and TRBJ2-3; 10 bases are shared with TRBD2. Germline V CDR1 and CDR2: SGDLS, YYNGEE. V dropped 4 bases and J dropped 1; count of bases not matched to a gene: 6. The CDR3 contains 16 residues. The CDR3 DNA reads TGTGCCAGCAGCCCCGGGACTAGCGTTGGCACAGATACGCAGTATTTT. It is translated as CASSPGTSVGTDTQYF.

This chain joins TRBV28 and TRBJ1-5; no reliable D call. V lost 7 bases to trimming and J lost 0 bases, with 10 bases between them. Germline values: CDR1 MDHEN, CDR2 SYDVKM. CDR3 length: 14 amino acids. DNA of the CDR3: TGTGCCAGCACCTCCGTAAATAGCAATCAGCCCCAGCATTTT. This sequence encodes CASTSVNSNQPQHF.

The CDR3: CASIGGVAKNIQYF. In DNA form, the CDR3 reads TGTGCCAGCATCGGAGGGGTAGCCAAAAACATTCAGTACTTC. This chain connects TRBV7-9 to TRBJ2-4, with a tentative D call TRBD2 (6 bases). The ends were cut back, 7 bases at V and 0 bases at J, with 10 bases in the middle. Germline lookup yields CDR1 SEHNR and CDR2 FQNEAQ (reference sequence). The CDR3 is made up of 14 amino acids.

V and J are TRBV24-1 and TRBJ2-5; 9 nucleotides align to TRBD2. The V gene end was trimmed by 4 bases and the J gene end by 4 bases; junction bases not matched to a gene: 6. Germline assignment: CDR1 KGHDR and CDR2 SFDVKD. The CDR3 has 15 amino acids. The CDR3 nucleotides are TGTGCCACCAGTGAGGAGGGACTAGCCCTAGAGACCCAGTACTTC. It is translated as CATSEEGLALETQYF.